This T cell receptor beta chain was observed in a study of T cell changes during pregnancy in multiple sclerosis. Trimming removed 0 bases from V and 2 bases from J; junction bases left unmatched: 24. This CDR3 has 22 residues. Germline CDR1 reads MNHNS; CDR2 reads SASEGT. Clones were read by immunoSEQ multiplex PCR, and TCRdb kept only the in-frame ones, dropping some. The table records about 110,000 clones, around nine tenths of them present only once. The sequence came from a female donor with multiple sclerosis, enrolled in a pregnancy study. V and J are TRBV6-1 and TRBJ2-7, with 8 bases lining up with TRBD2. The specimen was peripheral blood, collected in the third trimester of pregnancy. The CDR3 DNA reads as TGTGCCAGCAGTGAAGCTTTAGGGGCAAGGGGTCTAGCGGGTACCCCCCCCTACGAGCAGTACTTC. Translating gives CASSEALGARGLAGTPPYEQYF.